The clone carrying this T cell receptor beta chain was detected a few times. Its antigen is undetermined. This sequence may be a read error, since a much larger clone differs from it by one base. These data come from a study of T cells in Graves' hyperthyroidism and ophthalmopathy. The wider study: Peripheral blood was secured at the point of initial diagnosis, before any treatment.

What was amplified from RNA transcripts were TCR beta CDR3 regions. The study used the HTBI primer set for a first-round RT-PCR of the TCR CDR3. TCRdb reprocessed the multiplex PCR reads via MiXCR and lists one record per CDR3 protein. The sample yields about 420,000 distinct CDR3 sequences, about 15% seen once. Study-level findings and limits: The model forecast ophthalmopathy, anticipating it by a median about 6.5 months before onset.

The V end was cut by 6 bases, the J end by 6 bases, with 14 bases between. From germline, CDR1 is ENHRY and CDR2 SYGVKD. This CDR3 has 13 amino acids. Stable Graves' hyperthyroidism meant no ophthalmopathy progression within 18 months. Thyroid ultrasound and orbital computed tomography, with clinical symptoms and serum thyroxine and TRAb, informed diagnoses. The sequencing sample was made of blood. The sequence came from a woman in her late teens or twenties with Graves' hyperthyroidism. This chain links TRBV10-3 with TRBJ1-2; no reliable D call. Here the CDR3 DNA reads TGTGCCATCAGCCCACAGAGAGATGATGGCTACACCTTC. This sequence encodes CAISPQRDDGYTF.